These 27 T cell receptor beta chains came from one sample sequenced in a study of T cells in Graves' hyperthyroidism and ophthalmopathy. Using RNA transcripts as the source, TCR beta CDR3 regions were amplified. HTBI primers drove first-round RT-PCR of the TCR CDR3. MiXCR, run by TCRdb on the multiplex PCR reads, gives a single entry per CDR3 protein. Here the sample spans about 200,000 distinct CDR3 sequences, about 18% being singletons. Specimen: blood. The receptor set was obtained from a man aged 35-49 years with Graves' hyperthyroidism.

As to this clonotype: One end of the junction is discordant with germline, which a read error may explain. CDR3 region: CASAPGPHYEQYF. The CDR3 nucleotides are TGTGCCAGCGCACCGGGACCGCACTACGAGCAGTACTTC. This chain uses TRBV18 with TRBJ2-7, with D perhaps being TRBD1 or TRBD2 (5 bases each). CDR1 is KGHSH, CDR2 LQKENI, per germline. The CDR3 consists of 13 residues.

The V gene is TRBV2, the J gene TRBJ1-5; unclear D gene. CDR1 is SNHLY, CDR2 FYNNEI, per germline. Trimming shortened V by 5 bases and J by 0 bases, and 8 bases separated the two germline ends. CDR3 size: 14 residues. CDR3 in amino acids: CASSFRYSNQPQHF. The CDR3, as DNA: TGTGCCAGCAGTTTCAGATATAGCAATCAGCCCCAGCATTTT.

This clonotype was seen repeatedly, ten times or more. The V gene is TRBV27, the J gene TRBJ2-7; no definite D call. The CDR3 has 13 amino acids. From germline, CDR1 is MNHEY and CDR2 SMNVEV (reference sequence). Deletions cut 3 bases from V and 4 bases from J, with 10 bases between. The CDR3 spells CASSFGLAYEQYF. The DNA of the CDR3 is TGTGCCAGCAGTTTTGGGCTGGCTTACGAGCAGTACTTC.

This clonotype was seen at least ten times. The chain combines TRBV20-1 with TRBJ1-5; 7 bases agree with TRBD1. This CDR3 has 15 residues. Germline values: CDR1 DFQATT, CDR2 SNEGSKA (reference sequence). The trim removed 2 bases at V and 2 bases at J, leaving 6 bases unmatched. CDR3 nucleotides: TGCAGTGCTAGATGGGCAGGGGGTCGCAATCAGCCCCAGCATTTT. Its translation is CSARWAGGRNQPQHF.

This clonotype appeared many times. This sequence joins TRBV11-3 and TRBJ2-1; the D gene is possibly TRBD2 (7 bases). CDR1 SGHNT and CDR2 YENEEA come from the germline V gene. V dropped 4 bases and J dropped 10 bases, with 11 bases sitting between them. The CDR3 has 12 amino acids. The CDR3 is CASSYSGGEQFF. CDR3 DNA: TGTGCCAGCAGCTACTCGGGGGGCGAGCAGTTCTTC.

The chain has TRBV12-3 or TRBV12-4 and TRBJ2-5; 9 bases align to TRBD2. The CDR3 spans 16 residues. The ends lost 2 bases at V and 1 base at J; junction bases unmatched: 5. The CDR3 sequence is CASSLSAGGPQETQYF. The CDR3, as DNA: TGTGCCAGCAGTTTATCAGCGGGGGGCCCCCAAGAGACCCAGTACTTC.

V usage is TRBV7-6 and J usage is TRBJ1-3; no clear D gene. The germline CDR1 and CDR2 sequences are SGHVS and FNYEAQ. The CDR3 contains 12 residues. Between the trimmed V and J ends, which lost 5 bases and 2 bases, there was a span of 4 bases. In DNA, the CDR3 is TGTGCCAGCAGCCACGCTGGAAACACCATATATTTT. Translated: CASSHAGNTIYF.

This clonotype was counted many times. The chain joins TRBV7-2 to TRBJ1-2; D might be TRBD1 (5 bases). V lost 1 base and J lost 1, with 10 bases in between. Germline V gives CDR1 SGHTA, CDR2 FQGNSA. CDR3 size: 15 residues. The chain's CDR3 is CASSLEGLGNYGYTF. CDR3 sequence (DNA): TGTGCCAGCAGCTTAGAGGGGCTGGGTAACTATGGCTACACCTTC. Complete variable domain (other parts from reference TRBV7-2 and TRBJ1-2): GAGVSQSPSNKVTEKGKDVELRCDPISGHTALYWYRQSLGQGLEFLIYFQGNSAPDKSGLPSDRFSAERTGGSVSTLTIQRTQQEDSAVYLCASSLEGLGNYGYTFGSGTRLTVV.

The chain is built from TRBV4-3 and TRBJ2-2; D is possibly TRBD2 (6 bases). This CDR3 contains 17 residues. V was trimmed by 1 base and J by 7 bases, leaving 19 bases between them. CDR1 and CDR2 (germline): LGHNA, YSLEER. The DNA for the CDR3 is TGCGCCAGCAGCCAAGGATGGGGGGAGACTCGAGGCGGGGAGCTGTTTTTT. Amino acid sequence: CASSQGWGETRGGELFF.

This clonotype was seen a few times. This sequence joins TRBV7-2 and TRBJ2-3; 7 bases match TRBD2. The CDR3 has 17 amino acids. Per the germline V gene, CDR1 is SGHTA and CDR2 is FQGNSA. Losses at the gene ends were 5 bases for V and 4 bases for J; bases not matched to a gene: 15. CDR3 sequence reads: CASSLPLVGGGADTQYF. CDR3 DNA sequence: TGTGCCAGCAGCCTCCCCCTGGTGGGGGGGGGGGCAGATACGCAGTATTTT.

The V gene is TRBV29-1, the J gene TRBJ2-5; 10 bases agree with TRBD1. V shed 4 bases and J 5 bases; nucleotides not matched to a gene: 7. CDR1 and CDR2 (germline): SQVTM, ANQGSEA. The CDR3 is made up of 14 amino acids. The CDR3 loop reads CSVARDRGTETQYF. As DNA, the CDR3 is TGCAGCGTTGCCCGGGACAGGGGAACGGAGACCCAGTACTTC.

Turning to this clonotype: This may be a read error: a much more frequent sequence differs by one nucleotide. V usage is TRBV29-1 and J usage is TRBJ2-3; D perhaps matches TRBD2 (5 bases). Germline V gene lookup returns CDR1 SQVTM and CDR2 ANQGSEA. Trimming took off 0 bases at V and 1 base at J, with 11 bases between the two ends. This CDR3 spans 15 amino acids. Written as DNA, the CDR3 is TGCAGCGTTGAAGATCCCCGGCGGGGCACAGATACGCAGTATTTT. It translates to CSVEDPRRGTDTQYF.

There are many counts of this clonotype. The chain carries TRBV18 and TRBJ2-5; perhaps TRBD1 as D (6 bases). The CDR3 consists of 16 residues. Germline V gene sequence: CDR1 KGHSH, CDR2 LQKENI. V shed 2 bases and J shed 4 bases, with 17 bases lying between them. The CDR3 sequence is CASSPTGTPTGETQYF. Here the CDR3 DNA reads TGTGCCAGCTCACCAACGGGGACACCTACGGGAGAGACCCAGTACTTC.

The chain recombines TRBV14 with TRBJ2-3; D uncertain. V was clipped by 0 bases and J by 6 bases, with 16 bases between them. The CDR3 runs 16 residues. Germline CDR1 SGHDN, CDR2 FVKESK. In DNA form, the CDR3 reads TGTGCCAGCAGCCAAGATCTCTACCTTAAAAGGGATACGCAGTATTTT. Residues: CASSQDLYLKRDTQYF. Full variable domain (remainder filled in from reference TRBV14 and TRBJ2-3): EAGVTQFPSHSVIEKGQTVTLRCDPISGHDNLYWYRRVMGKEIKFLLHFVKESKQDESGMPNNRFLAERTGGTYSTLKVQPAELEDSGVYFCASSQDLYLKRDTQYFGPGTRLTVL.

This clonotype was detected only a few times. CDR3 nucleotide sequence: TGTGCCAGTAGTTTATCCGGGAGCCACCCCGGGGAGCTGTTTTTT. It encodes CASSLSGSHPGELFF. The rearrangement links TRBV19 to TRBJ2-2; a weak D match, TRBD2 (6 bases). The CDR3 spans 15 residues. Looked up from germline, CDR1 is LNHDA and CDR2 is SQIVND (reference sequence). The germline V and J ends were trimmed by 5 bases and 6 bases, with 16 bases remaining between them.

CDR3 protein: CASSLDRGDGTSDPDTQYF. DNA for the CDR3: TGTGCCAGCAGCCTCGACAGGGGCGACGGGACTAGCGACCCAGATACGCAGTATTTT. The J gene is TRBJ2-3, the V gene TRBV7-2, with TRBD2 matching over 10 bases. J was trimmed by 4 bases and V by 5 bases; bases with no gene match: 18. Germline-derived CDR1 and CDR2 are SGHTA and FQGNSA. This CDR3 is built from 19 residues.

This chain links TRBV5-1 with TRBJ1-1; D gene uncertain. The V gene's germline CDR1 is SGHRS and CDR2 YFSETQ. V gave up 7 bases and J gave up 0 bases, with 13 bases separating them. The CDR3 totals 14 residues. CDR3 amino acids: CASARWEVNTEAFF. Written as DNA, the CDR3 is TGCGCCAGCGCACGCTGGGAGGTGAACACTGAAGCTTTCTTT.

Notes on this clonotype: A much larger clone differs from this one at a single base, so this may be a read error. V usage is TRBV10-3 and J usage is TRBJ2-5, with D possibly TRBD1 on 7 matching bases. The CDR3 has 16 amino acids. CDR1 and CDR2 (germline): ENHRY, SYGVKD. With 5 bases removed from V and 4 bases from J, the gap between germline ends came to 20 bases. The CDR3 region is CAISYHSRGAGETQYF. DNA of the CDR3: TGTGCCATCAGTTACCATAGCAGGGGGGCCGGAGAGACCCAGTACTTC.

This clonotype has at least ten counts. The chain couples TRBV6-1 to TRBJ2-7; weak D call: TRBD2 (5 bases). CDR3 size: 14 residues. The germline CDR1 and CDR2 sequences are MNHNS and SASEGT. V shed 5 bases and J shed 6 bases, with 17 bases lying between them. CDR3 amino acids: CASSHGLPASEQYF. The CDR3 DNA sequence: TGTGCCAGCAGTCACGGACTCCCGGCCAGCGAGCAGTACTTC.

V and J are TRBV7-6 and TRBJ2-1, with D hard to call. The CDR3 sequence is 15 residues long. Germline CDR1 and CDR2: SGHVS and FNYEAQ. V was trimmed by 1 base and J by 1 base, leaving 8 bases between them. CDR3 coding DNA: TGTGCCAGCAGCTTAGGGTCCGTGTCCTACAATGAGCAGTTCTTC. Protein product: CASSLGSVSYNEQFF.

V is TRBV27 and J is TRBJ2-1, with D maybe TRBD1 (6 bases). V was shortened by 5 bases and J by 9 bases, with 23 bases between the two germline ends. CDR1 and CDR2 (germline): MNHEY, SMNVEV (reference sequence). The CDR3 is 16 residues long. The CDR3 nucleotides read TGTGCCAGCAGTCTCAGACAGGATGGGGCTGGAGTTGAGCAGTTCTTC. Protein sequence: CASSLRQDGAGVEQFF.

At least ten counts were recorded for this clonotype. The gene calls are TRBV20-1 and TRBJ1-2; 10 bases line up with TRBD1. From germline, CDR1 is DFQATT and CDR2 SNEGSKA (reference sequence). V shed 3 bases, J shed 8 bases, and the junction held 6 bases outside the gene matches. The CDR3 contains 13 residues. CDR3 in amino acids: CSASFGTGVGYTF. In DNA form, the CDR3 reads TGCAGTGCTAGCTTCGGGACAGGGGTCGGCTACACCTTC.

There are many counts of this clonotype. This chain links TRBV18 with TRBJ2-5, with TRBD2 matching over 8 bases. This CDR3 comprises 14 residues. Trimming removed 3 bases from V and 5 bases from J; junction bases left unmatched: 5. Per the germline V gene, CDR1 is KGHSH and CDR2 is LQKENI. CDR3 amino acids: CASSPTSDGETQYF. The CDR3 DNA reads TGTGCCAGCTCACCGACTAGCGACGGGGAGACCCAGTACTTC.

The chain has TRBV20-1 and TRBJ2-3; D might be TRBD1 (6 bases). V was shortened by 3 bases and J by 3 bases, with 16 bases between the two germline ends. CDR3 size: 15 residues. Germline V gene lookup returns CDR1 DFQATT and CDR2 SNEGSKA (reference sequence). The CDR3 region is CSASIWTELTDTQYF. The CDR3 DNA is TGCAGTGCTAGTATTTGGACAGAGTTAACAGATACGCAGTATTTT.

This clonotype was counted a few times. In DNA, the CDR3 is TGTGCCAGCAGTGAAGGGGCGGGGGCCGGTGAGCAGTACTTC. It encodes CASSEGAGAGEQYF. The chain uses TRBV25-1 and TRBJ2-7, with D perhaps matching TRBD2 (7 bases). V was shortened by 2 bases and J by 7 bases, with 15 bases between the two germline ends. The CDR3 sequence is 14 residues long. Per germline, CDR1 MGHDK and CDR2 SYGVNS.

This clonotype was found many times. The chain employs TRBV2 and TRBJ1-2; TRBD1 might be the D (5 bases). The CDR3 is 16 residues long. Germline V gives CDR1 SNHLY, CDR2 FYNNEI. V shed 0 bases and J shed 5 bases, with 16 bases lying between them. This chain's CDR3 is CASSEAPTARRYGYTF. The CDR3 bases are TGTGCCAGCAGTGAAGCACCGACAGCTAGGAGGTATGGCTACACCTTC. The variable domain in full, with the rest retrieved from reference TRBV2 and TRBJ1-2, is EPEVTQTPSHQVTQMGQEVILRCVPISNHLYFYWYRQILGQKVEFLVSFYNNEISEKSEIFDDQFSVERPDGSNFTLKIRSTKLEDSAMYFCASSEAPTARRYGYTFGSGTRLTVV.

This clonotype was observed many times. This chain connects TRBV7-3 to TRBJ2-1; 8 bases match TRBD1. J was trimmed by 0 bases and V by 3 bases; bases with no gene match: 4. The CDR3 runs 16 residues. Germline assignment: CDR1 SGHTA and CDR2 FQGTGA. The CDR3 protein is CASSFAGGASYNEQFF. Written as DNA, the CDR3 is TGTGCCAGCAGCTTCGCAGGGGGCGCCTCCTACAATGAGCAGTTCTTC.